This T cell receptor (beta chain) was identified in a study of blood T cell repertoires in COVID-19. The wider study: Researchers got acute and convalescent COVID-19 samples from the United States, Italy and Spain. T cells, B-cell-depleted T cells, or PBMCs supplied cDNA or gDNA.

The V gene's germline CDR1 is SGHRS and CDR2 YFSETQ. Deletions cut 3 bases from V and 1 base from J, with 7 bases between. This CDR3 is built from 13 residues. Original data processing: For nucleated cells, counts were estimated from reference gene primer amplification. Libraries were prepared by immunoSEQ multiplex PCR; TCRdb keeps only in-frame clonotypes and omits some of them. Clone size and V and J calls were adopted from that table, with D and trimming inferred from the DNA. The table shows some 140,000 clones, with about 86% occurring only once. What was sequenced was peripheral blood. The chain employs TRBV5-1 and TRBJ1-1; the D is unclear. This sequence was found in a woman aged 55-70 years with acute or convalescent COVID-19. The CDR3 sequence is CASSSTTNTEAFF. The DNA for the CDR3 is TGCGCCAGCAGCTCCACAACGAACACTGAAGCTTTCTTT.